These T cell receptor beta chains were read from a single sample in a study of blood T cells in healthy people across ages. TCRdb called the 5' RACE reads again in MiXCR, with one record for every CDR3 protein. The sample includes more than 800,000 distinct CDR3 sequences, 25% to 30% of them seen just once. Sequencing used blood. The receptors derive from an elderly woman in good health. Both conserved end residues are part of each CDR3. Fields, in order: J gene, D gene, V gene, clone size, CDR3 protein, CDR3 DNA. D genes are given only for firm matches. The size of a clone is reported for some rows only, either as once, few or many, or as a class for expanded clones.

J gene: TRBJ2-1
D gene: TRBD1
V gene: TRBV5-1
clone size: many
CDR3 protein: CASSPDRGYYNEQFF
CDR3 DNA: TGCGCCAGCAGCCCGGACAGGGGGTATTACAATGAGCAGTTCTTC

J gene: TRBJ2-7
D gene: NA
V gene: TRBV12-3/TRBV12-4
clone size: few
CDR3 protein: CASRLEGAGPEQYF
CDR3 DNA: TGTGCCAGCAGGTTAGAGGGTGCAGGGCCGGAGCAGTACTTC

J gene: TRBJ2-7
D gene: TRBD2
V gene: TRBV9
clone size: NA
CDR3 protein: CASSVNSGSSWSYEQYF
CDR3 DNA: TGTGCCAGCAGCGTTAATAGCGGGAGTAGTTGGTCCTACGAGCAGTACTTC

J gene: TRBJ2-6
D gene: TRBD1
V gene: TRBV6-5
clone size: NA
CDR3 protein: CVSADRGLSGADVLTF
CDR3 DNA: TGTGTCAGCGCGGACAGGGGGTTATCTGGGGCCGACGTCCTGACTTTC

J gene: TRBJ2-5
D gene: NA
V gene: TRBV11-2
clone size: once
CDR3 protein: CASSLRGLGGQETQYF
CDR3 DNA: TGTGCCAGCAGCTTACGGGGGCTCGGGGGGCAAGAGACCCAGTACTTC

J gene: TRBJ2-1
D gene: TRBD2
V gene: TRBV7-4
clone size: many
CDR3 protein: CASSSSAGGSTYNEQFF
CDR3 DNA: TGTGCCAGCAGCTCCTCCGCGGGGGGGAGCACCTACAATGAGCAGTTCTTC

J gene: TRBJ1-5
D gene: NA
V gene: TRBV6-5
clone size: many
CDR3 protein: CASSYSLPGYSNQPQHF
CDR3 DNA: TGTGCCAGCAGTTACTCGCTCCCGGGGTATAGCAATCAGCCCCAGCATTTT

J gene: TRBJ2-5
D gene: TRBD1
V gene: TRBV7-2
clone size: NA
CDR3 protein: CASGSDGQGLGSKTQYF
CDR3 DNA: TGTGCCAGCGGCTCCGACGGACAGGGGCTGGGTTCAAAGACCCAGTACTTC

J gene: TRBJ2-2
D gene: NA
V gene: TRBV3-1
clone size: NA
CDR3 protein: CASSQRGAGYTGELFF
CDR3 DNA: TGTGCCAGCAGCCAAAGGGGCGCGGGGTACACCGGGGAGCTGTTTTTT

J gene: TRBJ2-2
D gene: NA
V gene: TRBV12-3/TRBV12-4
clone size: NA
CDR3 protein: CASSGGDIRTGELFF
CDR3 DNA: TGTGCCAGCAGTGGTGGCGACATTCGCACCGGGGAGCTGTTTTTT

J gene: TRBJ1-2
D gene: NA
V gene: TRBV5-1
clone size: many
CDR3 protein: CASSLEGVGSYGYTF
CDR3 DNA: TGCGCCAGCAGCTTGGAAGGTGTCGGATCCTATGGCTACACCTTC

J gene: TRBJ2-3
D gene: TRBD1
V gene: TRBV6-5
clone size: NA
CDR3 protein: CASRNTGVDTQYF
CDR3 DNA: TGTGCCAGCAGGAATACAGGGGTGGATACGCAGTATTTT

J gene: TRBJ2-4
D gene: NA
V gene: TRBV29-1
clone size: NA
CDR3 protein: CCVRLAYGQYF
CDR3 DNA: TGCTGCGTTCGCCTAGCCTACGGGCAGTACTTC

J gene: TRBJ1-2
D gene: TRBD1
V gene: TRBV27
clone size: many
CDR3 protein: CASSKTGDYGYTF
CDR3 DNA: TGTGCCAGCAGTAAAACAGGGGACTATGGCTACACCTTC

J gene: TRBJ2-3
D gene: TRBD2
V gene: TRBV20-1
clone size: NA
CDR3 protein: CSASTAGVEGDDTQYF
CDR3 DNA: TGCAGTGCCTCGACCGCGGGGGTCGAAGGCGACGATACGCAGTATTTT

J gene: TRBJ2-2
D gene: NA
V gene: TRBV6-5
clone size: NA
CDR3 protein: CASRYRESTGELFF
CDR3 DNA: TGTGCCAGCAGGTACAGGGAGTCCACCGGGGAGCTGTTTTTT

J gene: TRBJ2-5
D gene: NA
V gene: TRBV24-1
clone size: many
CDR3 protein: CATADYQETQYF
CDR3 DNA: TGTGCCACCGCTGACTACCAAGAGACCCAGTACTTC

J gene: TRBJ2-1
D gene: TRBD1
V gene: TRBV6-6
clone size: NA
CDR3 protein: CASSTGTGAYNEQFF
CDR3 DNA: TGTGCCAGCAGTACTGGGACAGGGGCCTACAATGAGCAGTTCTTC

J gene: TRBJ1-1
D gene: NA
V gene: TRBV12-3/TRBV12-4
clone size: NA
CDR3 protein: CASKAPGSEAFF
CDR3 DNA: TGTGCCAGCAAAGCCCCGGGTTCTGAAGCTTTCTTT

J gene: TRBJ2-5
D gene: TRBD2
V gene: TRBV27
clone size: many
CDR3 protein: CASSFGTSGGAKGEQYF
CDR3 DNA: TGTGCCAGCAGTTTCGGAACTAGCGGGGGGGCCAAGGGGGAGCAGTACTTC

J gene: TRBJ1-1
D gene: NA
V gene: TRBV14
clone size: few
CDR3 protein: CASSQEDRDRMPPEAFF
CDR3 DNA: TGTGCCAGCAGCCAAGAGGATCGAGACAGGATGCCCCCTGAAGCTTTCTTT

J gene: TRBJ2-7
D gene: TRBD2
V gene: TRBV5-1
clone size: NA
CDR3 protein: CASSSNSGGLYNEQYF
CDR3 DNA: TGCGCCAGCAGCTCTAATAGCGGGGGGCTATACAATGAGCAGTACTTC

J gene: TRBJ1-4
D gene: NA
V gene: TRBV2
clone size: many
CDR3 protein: CASSPTGSNEKLFF
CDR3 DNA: TGTGCCAGCAGTCCGACCGGCTCTAATGAAAAACTGTTTTTT

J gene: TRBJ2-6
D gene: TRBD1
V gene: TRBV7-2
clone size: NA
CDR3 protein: CASSLRRTRDSSSGANVLTF
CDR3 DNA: TGTGCCAGCAGCTTAAGACGGACCAGGGACAGCAGCTCTGGGGCCAACGTCCTGACTTTC

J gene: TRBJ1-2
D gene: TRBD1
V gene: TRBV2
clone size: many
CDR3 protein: CASSPRRTGLNYGYTF
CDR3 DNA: TGTGCCAGCAGTCCCCGGAGGACAGGCCTTAACTATGGCTACACCTTC

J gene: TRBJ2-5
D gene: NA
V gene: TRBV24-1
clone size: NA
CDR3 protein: CATSDLHRDNVNQQYF
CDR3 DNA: TGTGCCACCAGTGATTTGCACCGGGACAATGTCAATCAGCAGTACTTC

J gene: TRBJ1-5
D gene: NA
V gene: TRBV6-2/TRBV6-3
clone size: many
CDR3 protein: CASMGRGTDQPQHF
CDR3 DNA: TGTGCCAGCATGGGAAGGGGGACGGATCAGCCCCAGCATTTT

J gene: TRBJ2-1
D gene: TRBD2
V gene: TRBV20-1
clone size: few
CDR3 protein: CSASLPTGLAGIHEQFF
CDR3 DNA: TGCAGTGCTAGCCTCCCCACTGGACTAGCGGGGATCCATGAGCAGTTCTTC